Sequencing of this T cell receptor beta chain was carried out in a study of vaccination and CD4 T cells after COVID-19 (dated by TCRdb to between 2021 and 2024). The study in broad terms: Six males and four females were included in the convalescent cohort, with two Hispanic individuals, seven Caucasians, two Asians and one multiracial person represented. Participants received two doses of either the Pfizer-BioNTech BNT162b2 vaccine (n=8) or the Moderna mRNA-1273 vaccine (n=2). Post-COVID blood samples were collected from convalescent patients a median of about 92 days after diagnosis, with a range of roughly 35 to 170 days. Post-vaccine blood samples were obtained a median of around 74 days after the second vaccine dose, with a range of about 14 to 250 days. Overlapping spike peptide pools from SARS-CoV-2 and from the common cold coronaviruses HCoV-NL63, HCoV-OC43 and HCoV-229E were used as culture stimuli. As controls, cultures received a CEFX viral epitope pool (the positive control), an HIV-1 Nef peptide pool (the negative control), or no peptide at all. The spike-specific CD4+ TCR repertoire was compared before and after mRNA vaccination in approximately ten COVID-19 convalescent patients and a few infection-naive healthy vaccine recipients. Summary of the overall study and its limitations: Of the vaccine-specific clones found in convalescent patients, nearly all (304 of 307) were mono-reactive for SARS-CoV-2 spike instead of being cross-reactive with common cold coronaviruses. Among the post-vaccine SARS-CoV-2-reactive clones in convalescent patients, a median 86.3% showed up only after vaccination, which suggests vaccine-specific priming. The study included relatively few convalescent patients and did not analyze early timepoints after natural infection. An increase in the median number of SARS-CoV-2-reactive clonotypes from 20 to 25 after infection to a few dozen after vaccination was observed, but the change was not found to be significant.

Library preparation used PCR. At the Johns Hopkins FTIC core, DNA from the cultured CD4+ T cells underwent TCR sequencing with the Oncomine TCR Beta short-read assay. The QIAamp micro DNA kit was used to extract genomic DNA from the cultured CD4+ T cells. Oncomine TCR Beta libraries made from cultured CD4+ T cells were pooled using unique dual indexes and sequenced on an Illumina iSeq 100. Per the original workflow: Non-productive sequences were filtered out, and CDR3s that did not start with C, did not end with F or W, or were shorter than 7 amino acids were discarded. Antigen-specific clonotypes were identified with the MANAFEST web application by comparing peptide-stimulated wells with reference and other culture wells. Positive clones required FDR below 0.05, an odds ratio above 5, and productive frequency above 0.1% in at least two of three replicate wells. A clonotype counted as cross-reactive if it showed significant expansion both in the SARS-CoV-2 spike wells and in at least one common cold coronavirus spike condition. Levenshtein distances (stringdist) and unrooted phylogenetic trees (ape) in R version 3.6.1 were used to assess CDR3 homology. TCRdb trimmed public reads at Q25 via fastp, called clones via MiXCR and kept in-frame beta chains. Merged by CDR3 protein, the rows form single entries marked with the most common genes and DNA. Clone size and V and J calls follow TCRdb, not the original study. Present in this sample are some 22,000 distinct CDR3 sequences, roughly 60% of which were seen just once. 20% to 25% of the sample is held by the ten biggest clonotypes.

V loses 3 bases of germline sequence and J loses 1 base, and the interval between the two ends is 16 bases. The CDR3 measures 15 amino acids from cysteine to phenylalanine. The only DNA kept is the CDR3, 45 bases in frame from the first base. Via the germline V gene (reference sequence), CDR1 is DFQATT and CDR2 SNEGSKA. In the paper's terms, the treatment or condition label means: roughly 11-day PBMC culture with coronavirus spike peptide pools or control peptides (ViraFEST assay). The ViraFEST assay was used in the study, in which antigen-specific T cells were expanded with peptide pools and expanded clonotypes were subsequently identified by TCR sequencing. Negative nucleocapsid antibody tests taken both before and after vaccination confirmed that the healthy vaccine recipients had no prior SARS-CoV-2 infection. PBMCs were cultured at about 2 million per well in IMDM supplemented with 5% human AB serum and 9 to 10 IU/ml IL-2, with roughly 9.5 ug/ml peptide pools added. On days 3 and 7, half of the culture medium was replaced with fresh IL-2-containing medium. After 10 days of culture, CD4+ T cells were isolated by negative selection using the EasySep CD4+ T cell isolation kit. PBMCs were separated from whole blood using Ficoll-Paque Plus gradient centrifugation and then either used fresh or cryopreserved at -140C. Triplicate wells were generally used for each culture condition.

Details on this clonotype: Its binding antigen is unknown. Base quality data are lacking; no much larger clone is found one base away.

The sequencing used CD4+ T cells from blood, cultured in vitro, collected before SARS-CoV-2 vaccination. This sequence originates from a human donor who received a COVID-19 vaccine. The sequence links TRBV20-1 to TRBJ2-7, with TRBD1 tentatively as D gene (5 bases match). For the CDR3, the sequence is CSASGARSGSYEQYF. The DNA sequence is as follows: TGCAGTGCTAGTGGGGCGCGGAGTGGGTCCTACGAGCAGTACTTC.